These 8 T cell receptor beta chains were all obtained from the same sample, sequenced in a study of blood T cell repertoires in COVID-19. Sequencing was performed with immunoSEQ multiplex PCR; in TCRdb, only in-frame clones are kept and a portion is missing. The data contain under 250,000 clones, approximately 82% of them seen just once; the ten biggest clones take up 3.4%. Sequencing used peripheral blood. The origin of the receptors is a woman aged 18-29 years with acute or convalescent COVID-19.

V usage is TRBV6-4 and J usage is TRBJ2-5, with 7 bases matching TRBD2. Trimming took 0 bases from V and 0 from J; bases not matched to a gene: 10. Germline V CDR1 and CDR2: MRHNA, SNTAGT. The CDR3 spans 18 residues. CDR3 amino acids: CASSDSSWEGTHQETQYF. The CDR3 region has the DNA TGTGCCAGCAGTGACTCTTCGTGGGAGGGAACCCACCAAGAGACCCAGTACTTC.

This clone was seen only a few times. The CDR3 here is CASSLGEYTEAFF. CDR3 DNA: TGTGCCAGCAGCTTGGGGGAGTACACTGAAGCTTTCTTT. The genes are TRBV5-5 and TRBJ1-1; D unclear. This CDR3 has 13 residues. Germline CDR1 reads SGHKS; CDR2 reads YYEKEE (reference sequence). The V end was cut by 0 bases, the J end by 3 bases, with 6 bases between. The full variable domain, with the rest looked up from reference TRBV5-5 and TRBJ1-1, is DAGVTQSPTHLIKTRGQQVTLRCSPISGHKSVSWYQQVLGQGPQFIFQYYEKEERGRGNFPDRFSARQFPNYSSELNVNALLLGDSALYLCASSLGEYTEAFFGQGTRLTVV.

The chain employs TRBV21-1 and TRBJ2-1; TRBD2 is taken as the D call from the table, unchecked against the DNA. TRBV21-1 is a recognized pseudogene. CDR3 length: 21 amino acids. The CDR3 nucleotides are TGTGCCAGCAGCCCTCGAAGGGATATTAGCGGGAGGGCCCCTCTTCACAATGAGCAGTTCTTC. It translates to CASSPRRDISGRAPLHNEQFF.

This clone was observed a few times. The CDR3 region is CASSTPGYTGELFF. The CDR3, as DNA: TGTGCCAGCAGCACCCCGGGGTACACCGGGGAGCTGTTTTTT. The V and J genes are TRBV7-2 and TRBJ2-2; tentatively, D is TRBD2 (5 bases). V was clipped by 5 bases and J by 3 bases, with 10 bases between them. CDR1 and CDR2 from the germline V gene are SGHTA and FQGNSA. The CDR3 is 14 residues long.

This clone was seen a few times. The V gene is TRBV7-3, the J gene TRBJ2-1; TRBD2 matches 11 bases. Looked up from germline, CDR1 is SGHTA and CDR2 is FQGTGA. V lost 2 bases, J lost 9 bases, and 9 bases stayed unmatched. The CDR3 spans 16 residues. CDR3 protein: CASSLYVTSGIGEQFF. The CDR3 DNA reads TGTGCCAGCAGCTTATACGTGACTAGCGGGATTGGTGAGCAGTTCTTC. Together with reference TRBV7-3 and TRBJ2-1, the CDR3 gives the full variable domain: GAGVSQTPSNKVTEKGKYVELRCDPISGHTALYWYRQSLGQGPEFLIYFQGTGAADDSGLPNDRFFAVRPEGSVSTLKIQRTERGDSAVYLCASSLYVTSGIGEQFFGPGTRLTVL.

The CDR3 coding sequence is TGTGCCAGTAGTGCCAAGGGACAGGGCAGAGTAGCGGGAGATACGCAGTATTTT. It translates to CASSAKGQGRVAGDTQYF. The chain joins TRBV19 to TRBJ2-3, with 9 bases lining up with TRBD1. The V gene's germline CDR1 is LNHDA and CDR2 SQIVND (reference sequence). The CDR3 length is 18 residues. With 5 bases clipped from V and 5 bases from J, the junction kept 17 bases outside the gene matches.

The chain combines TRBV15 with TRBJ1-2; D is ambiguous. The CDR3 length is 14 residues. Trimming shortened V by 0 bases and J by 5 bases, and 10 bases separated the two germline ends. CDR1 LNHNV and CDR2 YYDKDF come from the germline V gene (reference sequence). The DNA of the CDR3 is TGTGCCACCAGCAGAGATAGTAACGATTATGGCTACACCTTC. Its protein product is CATSRDSNDYGYTF.

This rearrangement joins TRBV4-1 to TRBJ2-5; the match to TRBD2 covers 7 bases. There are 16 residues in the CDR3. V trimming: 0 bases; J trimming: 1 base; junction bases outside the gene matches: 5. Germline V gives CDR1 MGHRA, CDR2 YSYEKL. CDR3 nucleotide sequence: TGCGCCAGCAGCCAAGAGGGGGAGGGTTTCCAAGAGACCCAGTACTTC. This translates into CASSQEGEGFQETQYF.